This TCR beta chain originates from a study of blood T cells in healthy people across ages. Sample-barcoded 5' priming and a J-beta primer mix drove a second PCR of roughly 7 to 11 cycles. TCRdb re-called the 5' RACE reads through MiXCR, storing one row per CDR3 protein. The sample includes about 640,000 distinct CDR3 sequences, roughly 53% of them seen just once. Sequenced: blood. This TCR was recovered from a man aged 60-69 years in good health.

CDR3 loop: CASTPRGTGAGNTIYF. In DNA form, the CDR3 reads TGTGCCAGCACCCCCCGGGGGACAGGGGCTGGAAACACCATATATTTT. This rearrangement joins TRBV21-1 to TRBJ1-3; the table calls TRBD1, which could not be checked here. TRBV21-1 is reported as a pseudogene. This CDR3 region has 16 residues.